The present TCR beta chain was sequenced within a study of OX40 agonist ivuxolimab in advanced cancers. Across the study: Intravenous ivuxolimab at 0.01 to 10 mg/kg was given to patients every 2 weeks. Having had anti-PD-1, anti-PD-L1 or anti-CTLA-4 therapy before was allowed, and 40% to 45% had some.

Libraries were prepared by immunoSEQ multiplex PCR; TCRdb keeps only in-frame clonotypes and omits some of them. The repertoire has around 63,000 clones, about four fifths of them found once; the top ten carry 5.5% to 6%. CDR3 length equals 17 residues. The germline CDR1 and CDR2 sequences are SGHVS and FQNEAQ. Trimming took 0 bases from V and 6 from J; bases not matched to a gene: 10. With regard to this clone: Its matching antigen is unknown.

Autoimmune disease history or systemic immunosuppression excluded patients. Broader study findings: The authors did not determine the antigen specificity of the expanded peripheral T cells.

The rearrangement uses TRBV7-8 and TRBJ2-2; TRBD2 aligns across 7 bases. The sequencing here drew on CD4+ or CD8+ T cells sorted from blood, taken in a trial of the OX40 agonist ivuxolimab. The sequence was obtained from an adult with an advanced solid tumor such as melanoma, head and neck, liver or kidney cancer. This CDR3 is CASSLALAGAFAGELFF. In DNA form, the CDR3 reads TGTGCCAGCAGCTTAGCGCTGGCGGGAGCGTTTGCCGGGGAGCTGTTTTTT.